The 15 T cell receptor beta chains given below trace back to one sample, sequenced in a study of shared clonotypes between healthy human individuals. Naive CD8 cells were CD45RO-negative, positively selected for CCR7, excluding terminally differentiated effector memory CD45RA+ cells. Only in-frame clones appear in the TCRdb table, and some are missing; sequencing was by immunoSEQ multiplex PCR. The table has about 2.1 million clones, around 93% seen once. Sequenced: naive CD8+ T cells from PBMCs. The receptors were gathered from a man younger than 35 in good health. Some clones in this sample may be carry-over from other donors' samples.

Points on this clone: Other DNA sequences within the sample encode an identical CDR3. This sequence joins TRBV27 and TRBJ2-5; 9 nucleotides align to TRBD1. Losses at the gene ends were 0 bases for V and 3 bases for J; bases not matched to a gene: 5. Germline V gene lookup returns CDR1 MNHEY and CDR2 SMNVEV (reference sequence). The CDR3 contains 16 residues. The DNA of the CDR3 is TGTGCCAGCAGTTTATCCCCCGGGACAGGGAAAGAGACCCAGTACTTC. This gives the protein CASSLSPGTGKETQYF.

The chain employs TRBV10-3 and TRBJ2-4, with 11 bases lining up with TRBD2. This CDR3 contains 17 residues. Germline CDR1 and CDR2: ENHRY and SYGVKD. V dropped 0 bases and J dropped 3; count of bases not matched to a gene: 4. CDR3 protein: CAISESVAGGNKNIQYF. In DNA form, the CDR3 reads TGTGCCATCAGTGAGTCGGTAGCGGGAGGGAACAAAAACATTCAGTACTTC.

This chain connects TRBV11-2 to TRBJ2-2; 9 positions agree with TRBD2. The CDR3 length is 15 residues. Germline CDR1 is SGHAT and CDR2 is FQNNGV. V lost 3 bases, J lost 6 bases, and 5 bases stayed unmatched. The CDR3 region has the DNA TGTGCCAGCAGCTTGATAGCGGGAGAGTCCGGGGAGCTGTTTTTT. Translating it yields CASSLIAGESGELFF.

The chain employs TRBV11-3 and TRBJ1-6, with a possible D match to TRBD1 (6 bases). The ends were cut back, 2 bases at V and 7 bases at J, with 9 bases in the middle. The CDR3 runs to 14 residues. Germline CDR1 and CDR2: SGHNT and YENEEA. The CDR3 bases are TGTGCCAGCAGCTTACGGGGGGCAAATTCACCCCTCCACTTT. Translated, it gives CASSLRGANSPLHF.

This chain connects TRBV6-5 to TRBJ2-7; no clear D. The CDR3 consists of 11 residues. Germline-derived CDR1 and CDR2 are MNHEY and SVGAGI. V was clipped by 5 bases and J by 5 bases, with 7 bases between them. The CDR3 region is CASSPWDEQYF. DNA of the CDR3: TGTGCCAGCAGTCCATGGGACGAGCAGTACTTC.

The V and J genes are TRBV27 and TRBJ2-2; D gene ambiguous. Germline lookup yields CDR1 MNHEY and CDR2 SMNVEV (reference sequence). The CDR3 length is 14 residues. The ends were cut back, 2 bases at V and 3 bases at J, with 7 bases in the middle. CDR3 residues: CASSLAGHTGELFF. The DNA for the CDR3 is TGTGCCAGCAGTTTAGCTGGCCACACCGGGGAGCTGTTTTTT.

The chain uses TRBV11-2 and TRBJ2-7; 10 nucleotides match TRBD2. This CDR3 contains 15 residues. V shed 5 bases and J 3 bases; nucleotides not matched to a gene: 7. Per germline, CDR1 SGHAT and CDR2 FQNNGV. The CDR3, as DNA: TGTGCCAGCAGCCCTCGGTTAGCGGGGGGCTACGAGCAGTACTTC. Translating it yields CASSPRLAGGYEQYF.

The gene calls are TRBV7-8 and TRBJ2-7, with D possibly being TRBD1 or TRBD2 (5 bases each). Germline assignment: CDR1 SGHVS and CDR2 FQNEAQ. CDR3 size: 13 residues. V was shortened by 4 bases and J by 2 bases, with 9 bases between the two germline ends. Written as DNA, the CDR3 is TGTGCCAGCAGCTCCGGGACCCCCTACGAGCAGTACTTC. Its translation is CASSSGTPYEQYF.

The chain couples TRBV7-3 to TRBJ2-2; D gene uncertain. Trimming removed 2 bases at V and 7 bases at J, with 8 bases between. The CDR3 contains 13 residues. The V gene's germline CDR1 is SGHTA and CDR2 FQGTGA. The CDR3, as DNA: TGTGCCAGCAGCTTATTGGCAGGCGGGGAGCTGTTTTTT. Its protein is CASSLLAGGELFF.

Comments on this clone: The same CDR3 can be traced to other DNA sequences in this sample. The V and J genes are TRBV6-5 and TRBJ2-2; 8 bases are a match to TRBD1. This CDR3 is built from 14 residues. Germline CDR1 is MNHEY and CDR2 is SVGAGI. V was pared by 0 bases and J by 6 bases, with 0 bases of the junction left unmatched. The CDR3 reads CASSYSRGPGELFF. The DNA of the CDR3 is TGTGCCAGCAGTTACTCCAGGGGGCCCGGGGAGCTGTTTTTT.

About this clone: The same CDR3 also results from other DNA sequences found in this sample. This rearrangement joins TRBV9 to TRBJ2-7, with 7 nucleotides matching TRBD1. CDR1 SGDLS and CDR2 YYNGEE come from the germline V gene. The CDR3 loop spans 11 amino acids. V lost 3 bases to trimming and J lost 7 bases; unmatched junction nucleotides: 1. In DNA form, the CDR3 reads TGTGCCAGCAGCGCAGGGGGAGAGCAGTACTTC. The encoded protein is CASSAGGEQYF.

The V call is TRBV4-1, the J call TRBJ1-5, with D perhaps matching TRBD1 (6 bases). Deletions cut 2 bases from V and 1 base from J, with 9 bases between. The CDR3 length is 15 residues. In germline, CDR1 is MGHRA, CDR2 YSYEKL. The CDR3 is CASSQQGISNQPQHF. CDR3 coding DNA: TGCGCCAGCAGCCAACAGGGGATAAGCAATCAGCCCCAGCATTTT.

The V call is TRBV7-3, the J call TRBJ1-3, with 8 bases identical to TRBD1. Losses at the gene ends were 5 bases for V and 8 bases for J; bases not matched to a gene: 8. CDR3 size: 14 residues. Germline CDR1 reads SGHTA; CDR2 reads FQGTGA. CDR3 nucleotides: TGTGCCAGCAGCCCGAAATTGACAGGGGACACCATATATTTT. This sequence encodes CASSPKLTGDTIYF.

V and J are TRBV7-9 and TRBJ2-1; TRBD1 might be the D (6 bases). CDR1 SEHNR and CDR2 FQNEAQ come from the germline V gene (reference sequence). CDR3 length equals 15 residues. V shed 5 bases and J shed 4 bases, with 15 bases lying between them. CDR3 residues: CASSGSQGIYNEQFF. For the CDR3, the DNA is TGTGCCAGCAGCGGTAGCCAGGGGATTTACAATGAGCAGTTCTTC.

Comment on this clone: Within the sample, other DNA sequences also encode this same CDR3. The CDR3 loop reads CASSLAGQGVDTQYF. CDR3 nucleotide sequence: TGTGCCAGCAGCTTAGCGGGACAGGGGGTAGATACGCAGTATTTT. V is TRBV7-9 and J is TRBJ2-3; 11 bases match TRBD1. Germline V gives CDR1 SEHNR, CDR2 FQNEAQ (reference sequence). The CDR3 sequence is 15 residues long. J gave up 5 bases and V 0 bases, and 1 base lay outside the gene matches.